This T cell receptor (beta chain) appears in the sequencing data of a study of CD8 T cells in ankylosing spondylitis. Study-wide points: A TCR beta motif of eight highly homologous variants appeared characteristic of ankylosing spondylitis blood. It was reported that disease-linked clones were significantly enriched in matched ankylosing spondylitis synovial fluid.

TCRdb re-analysed the 5' RACE reads in MiXCR, keeping a single row per CDR3 protein. The sample has 500,000 or so distinct CDR3 sequences, roughly 5.2% seen once. In this sample, this clonotype turned up many times. Its antigen is unknown. V shed 6 bases, J shed 7 bases, and the junction held 5 bases outside the gene matches. CDR3 length: 13 residues. CDR1 and CDR2 from the germline V gene are MNHEY and SVGEGT. The sample taken for sequencing was blood, either unsorted or a sorted T cell fraction (not recorded which). The chain carries TRBV6-2 or TRBV6-3 and TRBJ1-5, with TRBD1 matching 8 bases. The source is a male donor with ankylosing spondylitis. CDR3 residues: CASRPAGGQPQHF. In DNA, the CDR3 is TGTGCCAGCAGACCCGCAGGGGGCCAGCCCCAGCATTTT.